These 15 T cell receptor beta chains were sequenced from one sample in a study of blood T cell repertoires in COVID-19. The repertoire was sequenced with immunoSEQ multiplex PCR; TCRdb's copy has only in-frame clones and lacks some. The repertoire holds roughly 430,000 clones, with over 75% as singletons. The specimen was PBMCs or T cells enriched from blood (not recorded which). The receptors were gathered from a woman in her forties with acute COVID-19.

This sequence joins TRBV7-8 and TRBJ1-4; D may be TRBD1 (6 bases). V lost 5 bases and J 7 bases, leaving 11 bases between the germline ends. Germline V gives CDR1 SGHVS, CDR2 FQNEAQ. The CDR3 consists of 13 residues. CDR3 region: CASSPTGLEKLFF. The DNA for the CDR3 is TGTGCCAGCAGCCCAACAGGGCTTGAAAAACTGTTTTTT.

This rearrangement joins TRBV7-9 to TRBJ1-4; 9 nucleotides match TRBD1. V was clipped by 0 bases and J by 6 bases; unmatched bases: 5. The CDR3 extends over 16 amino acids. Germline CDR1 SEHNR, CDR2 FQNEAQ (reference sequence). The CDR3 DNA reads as TGTGCCAGCAGCTTAGCGCGAGGGACAGGGTATGAAAAACTGTTTTTT. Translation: CASSLARGTGYEKLFF.

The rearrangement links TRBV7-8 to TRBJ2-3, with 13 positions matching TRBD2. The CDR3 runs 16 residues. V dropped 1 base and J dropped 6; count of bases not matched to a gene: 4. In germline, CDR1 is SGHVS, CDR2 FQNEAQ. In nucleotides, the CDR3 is TGTGCCAGCAGCTTAGAGGGACTAGCGGGGTCGGATACGCAGTATTTT. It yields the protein CASSLEGLAGSDTQYF.

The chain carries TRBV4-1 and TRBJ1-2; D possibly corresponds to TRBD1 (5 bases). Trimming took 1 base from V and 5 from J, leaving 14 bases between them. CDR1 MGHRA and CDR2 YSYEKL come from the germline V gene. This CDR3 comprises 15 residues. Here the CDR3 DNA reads TGCGCCAGCAGCCAAGGGGGGGACTATTCTTATGGCTACACCTTC. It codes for CASSQGGDYSYGYTF.

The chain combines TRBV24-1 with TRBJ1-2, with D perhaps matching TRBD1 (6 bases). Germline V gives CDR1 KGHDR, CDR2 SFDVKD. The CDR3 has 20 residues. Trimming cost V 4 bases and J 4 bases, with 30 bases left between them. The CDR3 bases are TGTGCCACCAGTGACCCTCGTAATCCGACAGGACTTCCATCCTTCTATGGCTACACCTTC. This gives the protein CATSDPRNPTGLPSFYGYTF.

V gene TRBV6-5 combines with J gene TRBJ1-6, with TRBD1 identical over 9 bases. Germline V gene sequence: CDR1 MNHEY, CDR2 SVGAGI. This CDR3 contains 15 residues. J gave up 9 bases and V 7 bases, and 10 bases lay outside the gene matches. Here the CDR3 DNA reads TGTGCCAGCACTACACCGGGACAGGGTGGTTCACCCCTCCACTTT. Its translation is CASTTPGQGGSPLHF.

In DNA, the CDR3 is TGTGCCTGGAGTGGCCAGGGAAACTACGAGCAGTACTTC. Residues: CAWSGQGNYEQYF. The rearrangement uses TRBV30 and TRBJ2-7; a possible D gene is TRBD1 (5 bases). CDR3 size: 13 residues. Germline values: CDR1 GTSNPN, CDR2 SVGIG (reference sequence). V lost 1 base and J 3 bases, leaving 10 bases between the germline ends.

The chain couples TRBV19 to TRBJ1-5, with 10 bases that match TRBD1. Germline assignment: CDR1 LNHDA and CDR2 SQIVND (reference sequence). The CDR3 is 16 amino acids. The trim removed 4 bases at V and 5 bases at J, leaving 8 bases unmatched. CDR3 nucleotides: TGTGCCAGTAGTACTCGCCGGGACAGGGGTGATCAGCCCCAGCATTTT. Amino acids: CASSTRRDRGDQPQHF.

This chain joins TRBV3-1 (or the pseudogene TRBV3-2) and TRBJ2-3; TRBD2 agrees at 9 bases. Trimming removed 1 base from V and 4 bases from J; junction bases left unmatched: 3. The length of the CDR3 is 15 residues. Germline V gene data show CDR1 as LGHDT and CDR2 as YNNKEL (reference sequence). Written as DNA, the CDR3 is TGTGCCAGCAGCCAAGTTGGGACTAGCTCAGATACGCAGTATTTT. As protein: CASSQVGTSSDTQYF.

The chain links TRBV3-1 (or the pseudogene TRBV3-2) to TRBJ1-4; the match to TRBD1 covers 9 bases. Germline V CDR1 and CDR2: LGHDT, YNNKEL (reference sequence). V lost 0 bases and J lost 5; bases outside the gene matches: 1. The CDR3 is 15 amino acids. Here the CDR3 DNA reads TGTGCCAGCAGCCAAGAGGACAGGGGAAATGAAAAACTGTTTTTT. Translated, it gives CASSQEDRGNEKLFF.

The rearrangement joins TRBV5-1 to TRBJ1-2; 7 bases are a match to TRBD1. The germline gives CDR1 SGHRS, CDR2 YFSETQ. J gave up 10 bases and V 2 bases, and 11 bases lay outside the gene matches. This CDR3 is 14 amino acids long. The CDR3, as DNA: TGCGCCAGCAGCTTCCTTACAGGGGCGGATGTCTACACCTTC. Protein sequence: CASSFLTGADVYTF.

CDR3 DNA sequence: TGTGCCAGCAGTGACATGACAGCTAATAATGAAAAACTGTTTTTT. Translating gives CASSDMTANNEKLFF. The chain joins TRBV6-1 to TRBJ1-4; D may be TRBD1 (5 bases). V lost 3 bases and J 4 bases, leaving 12 bases between the germline ends. The CDR3 contains 15 residues. The V gene's germline CDR1 is MNHNS and CDR2 SASEGT.

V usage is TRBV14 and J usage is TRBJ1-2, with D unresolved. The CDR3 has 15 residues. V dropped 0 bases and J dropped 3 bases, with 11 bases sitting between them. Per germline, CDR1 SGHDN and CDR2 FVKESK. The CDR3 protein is CASSQDVAIDYGYTF. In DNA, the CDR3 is TGTGCCAGCAGCCAAGATGTGGCAATCGACTATGGCTACACCTTC.

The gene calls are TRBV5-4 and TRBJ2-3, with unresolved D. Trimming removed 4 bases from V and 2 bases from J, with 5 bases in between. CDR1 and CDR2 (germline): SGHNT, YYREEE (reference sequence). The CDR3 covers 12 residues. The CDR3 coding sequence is TGTGCCAGCAGCCTAGACACAGATACGCAGTATTTT. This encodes CASSLDTDTQYF.

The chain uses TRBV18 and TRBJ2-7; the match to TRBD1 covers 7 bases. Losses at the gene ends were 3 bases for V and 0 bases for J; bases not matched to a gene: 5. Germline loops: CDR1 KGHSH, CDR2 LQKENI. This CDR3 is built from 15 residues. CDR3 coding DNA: TGTGCCAGCTCACCTACAGGGGCCACCTCCTACGAGCAGTACTTC. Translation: CASSPTGATSYEQYF.